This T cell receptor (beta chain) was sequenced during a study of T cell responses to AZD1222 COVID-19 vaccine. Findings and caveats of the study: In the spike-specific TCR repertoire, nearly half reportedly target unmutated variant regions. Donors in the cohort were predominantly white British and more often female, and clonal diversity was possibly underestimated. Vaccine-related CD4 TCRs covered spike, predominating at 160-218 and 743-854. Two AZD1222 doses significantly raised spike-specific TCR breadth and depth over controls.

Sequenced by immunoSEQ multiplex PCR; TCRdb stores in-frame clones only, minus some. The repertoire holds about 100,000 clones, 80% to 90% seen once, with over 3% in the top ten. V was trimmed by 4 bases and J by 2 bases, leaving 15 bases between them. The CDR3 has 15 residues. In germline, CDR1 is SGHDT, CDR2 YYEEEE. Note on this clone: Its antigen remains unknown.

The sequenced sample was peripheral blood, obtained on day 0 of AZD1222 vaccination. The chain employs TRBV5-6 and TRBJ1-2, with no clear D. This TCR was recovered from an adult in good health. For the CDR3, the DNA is TGTGCCAGCAGCCCGGTCGGCGCCAGCAACTATGGCTACACCTTC. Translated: CASSPVGASNYGYTF.